This entry describes one T cell receptor (beta chain). Germline-derived CDR1 and CDR2 are SEHNR and FQNEAQ (reference sequence). CDR3 length equals 19 residues. V shed 0 bases, J shed 2 bases, and the junction held 7 bases outside the gene matches. The entry originates in a study of T cell changes during pregnancy in multiple sclerosis. Produced via immunoSEQ multiplex PCR; TCRdb's table is partial and in-frame only. The sample records fewer than 90,000 clones, about 93% being singletons. This receptor was taken from a female donor with multiple sclerosis, enrolled in a pregnancy study. Sequenced material: peripheral blood, taken in the third trimester of pregnancy. V is TRBV7-9 and J is TRBJ2-2, with TRBD2 matching 12 bases. Here the CDR3 DNA reads TGTGCCAGCAGCTTAGCGCGGACTAGCGGGACCCGTAACACCGGGGAGCTGTTTTTT. It codes for CASSLARTSGTRNTGELFF.